The source of this T cell receptor beta chain is a study of read filtering for tumor transcriptome and immune sequencing (dated by TCRdb to 2019 to 2021). Background on the whole study: The cohort had some 16 male and 14 female patients with a mean age of around 69 years, ranging from about 40 to 85. Under revised international staging, about eight patients fell into R-ISS I, approximately 15 into R-ISS II and over five into R-ISS III. Whole-transcriptome libraries were prepared with the TruSeq RNA Access Library Prep Kit after DNase treatment. Per sample, about 4.05 to 11 million TCR-region mapped reads were obtained with IR-seq, compared with only 85 to 1273 with RNA-seq. The study compared TCR repertoires from targeted immune repertoire sequencing and bulk whole-transcriptome sequencing run on the same bone marrow samples. One main goal was a read-filtering strategy for immune repertoire data, in particular deciding whether clonotypes backed by only one read should be removed.

Bone marrow was sampled from every patient at the time of active disease. Isolation of bone marrow mononuclear cells was performed by Ficoll-Hypaque density gradient centrifugation. To remove myeloma plasma cells, the cells were labeled with CD138 magnetic microbeads on a MACS separator, and CD138-negative cells were then collected by negative selection. The purity of the isolated cells was checked by flow cytometry with CD138 antibodies on an Attune NxT. Total RNA was extracted with TRIzol reagent and quantified with a NanoDrop spectrophotometer. Paired RNA-seq and IR-seq were performed on each patient's CD138-negative bone marrow sample. What the study reported, not specific to this receptor: The sorted CD138-negative fraction was a mixed bone marrow immune population, not purified T cells. The correlation between IR-seq and RNA-seq shared clonotype proportions rose when single-read clonotypes were removed. In IR-seq, about 82% of clonotypes but 3.5% to 4% of total reads were represented by single-read clonotypes, whereas in RNA-seq, approximately 73% of clonotypes and around 45% of reads were represented by single-read clonotypes. Clonotypes were captured by IR-seq at much higher depth and more reliably than by RNA-seq, and smaller IR-seq throughput was sufficient for identification of most shared clonotypes.

The CDR3 covers 14 residues, taking in both the cysteine and the phenylalanine. Just CDR3 DNA is preserved here, 42 bases in frame from base 1. CDR1 and CDR2, per the germline V gene, are MDHEN and SYDVKM. V loses 10 bases at its end and J loses 8 bases; junction bases beyond the gene matches: 12. Many counts were recorded for this clonotype. Its antigen has not been determined. Base qualities are not provided; no much larger clone lies one nucleotide away. The Immunoverse kit was used to build TCR libraries from around 420 ng RNA, with molecular barcoded adaptors covering alpha/delta and beta/gamma chains. The same RNA used for transcriptome sequencing was used for TCR library preparation. Sequencing of TCR libraries was carried out on an Illumina HiSeq 4000 with 2 x 150 cycles. Processing in the source paper ran as follows. Using MiXCR, which included quality filtering and error correction, TCR reads were aligned to human V, D, J and C references and then assembled into CDR3 clonotypes. Clonotype counts and gene usage diversity were analyzed with the tcR package in R. Raw mapping reads were checked after the RNA-seq reads had been mapped by STAR aligner version 2.5.3a onto the human GRCh37 genome. To test the effect of sequencing depth on detected clonotypes, IR-seq fastq files were randomly downsampled using Seqtk 1.3. Using fastp trimming at Q25 and MiXCR clonotype assembly, TCRdb reanalyzed the public sequencing data and kept in-frame beta chains. Identical CDR3 proteins give one entry, which carries the most common genes and DNA. TCRdb assigned the V and J calls; the authors' analysis was not used. The sample table contains roughly 130,000 distinct CDR3 sequences; only one count was recorded for roughly 13% of them. Of the sample, roughly 9.6% is held by the ten largest clones.

The material sequenced was a population of CD138-negative cells sorted from bone marrow. In light of the paper, this sample's cell subset or site label describes: bone marrow mononuclear cells depleted of CD138+ plasma/myeloma cells by negative magnetic selection. The sequence links TRBV28 to TRBJ2-1; 9 central nucleotides agree with TRBD2. The TCR originated in a donor aged 40 or over with multiple myeloma. The CDR3 has the sequence CATTEAGGLDEQFF. The sequenced DNA: TGTGCCACCACCGAAGCGGGAGGTCTAGATGAGCAGTTCTTC.